These 26 T cell receptor beta chains share one sample of origin, sequenced in a study of CD8 T cells in Susac syndrome. Random hexamers were used to reverse transcribe roughly 0.5 to 1 ug of RNA. TCRdb used MiXCR to reprocess the immunoSEQ multiplex PCR reads, holding one entry per CDR3 protein. This table holds 90,000 to 150,000 distinct CDR3 sequences, around 92% found once. The sequenced sample consisted of CD8+ T cells from PBMCs. Receptor source: a human donor in good health.

The chain joins TRBV14 to TRBJ1-1; D is possibly TRBD1 (6 bases). From germline, CDR1 is SGHDN and CDR2 FVKESK. This CDR3 has 14 amino acids. Trimming removed 3 bases from V and 1 base from J, with 9 bases in between. CDR3 in DNA: TGTGCCAGCAGCCAGCGGACAGCGAACACTGAAGCTTTCTTT. It is translated as CASSQRTANTEAFF.

This clonotype was found once. V and J are TRBV19 and TRBJ2-2; 10 bases align to TRBD2. Losses at the gene ends were 3 bases for V and 4 bases for J; bases not matched to a gene: 5. Germline V CDR1 and CDR2: LNHDA, SQIVND (reference sequence). CDR3 length: 16 residues. CDR3 coding DNA: TGTGCCAGTAGTATGGGACTAGCGAGGTTCACCGGGGAGCTGTTTTTT. This encodes CASSMGLARFTGELFF.

The chain employs TRBV7-9 and TRBJ2-4, with TRBD1 matching over 7 bases. CDR3 length: 12 amino acids. J gave up 8 bases and V 5 bases, and 3 bases lay outside the gene matches. CDR1 is SEHNR and CDR2 is FQNEAQ in the germline V gene (reference sequence). The CDR3 DNA reads as TGTGCCAGCAGCCCAGGGGGTTACATTCAGTACTTC. The encoded protein is CASSPGGYIQYF.

The V and J genes are TRBV7-9 and TRBJ2-1, with 14 bases that match TRBD2. The CDR3 length is 16 residues. The V segment lost 5 bases and the J segment 7 bases; nucleotides outside the gene matches: 7. Looked up from germline, CDR1 is SEHNR and CDR2 is FQNEAQ (reference sequence). The CDR3 DNA reads TGTGCCAGCAGCATAGGACTAGCGGGAGGAATGAATGAGCAGTTCTTC. It specifies CASSIGLAGGMNEQFF.

The gene calls are TRBV5-6 and TRBJ2-1; D ambiguous. CDR3 length equals 13 residues. Germline-derived CDR1 and CDR2 are SGHDT and YYEEEE. V lost 5 bases to trimming and J lost 7 bases, with 13 bases between them. This chain's CDR3 is CASRPFQRNEQFF. CDR3 DNA sequence: TGTGCCAGCAGACCGTTTCAGAGAAATGAGCAGTTCTTC.

The chain couples TRBV7-3 to TRBJ1-1, with no clear D. The CDR3 totals 15 residues. Germline V gene data show CDR1 as SGHTA and CDR2 as FQGTGA. Trimming removed 2 bases from V and 0 bases from J, with 10 bases in between. In DNA form, the CDR3 reads TGTGCCAGCAGCTTAGATAGATTGATGAACACTGAAGCTTTCTTT. This encodes CASSLDRLMNTEAFF.

The rearrangement links TRBV11-2 to TRBJ2-3; D gene ambiguous. V was pared by 6 bases and J by 7 bases, with 11 bases between. In germline, CDR1 is SGHAT, CDR2 FQNNGV. The CDR3 is made up of 12 amino acids. The CDR3 sequence: CASSPTSHTQYF. The DNA for the CDR3 is TGTGCCAGCAGTCCGACTTCACATACGCAGTATTTT. Full variable domain (rest looked up from reference TRBV11-2 and TRBJ2-3): EAGVAQSPRYKIIEKRQSVAFWCNPISGHATLYWYQQILGQGPKLLIQFQNNGVVDDSQLPKDRFSAERLKGVDSTLKIQPAKLEDSAVYLCASSPTSHTQYFGPGTRLTVL.

The rearrangement links TRBV6-2 or TRBV6-3 to TRBJ1-1; D call uncertain. V gave up 5 bases and J gave up 8 bases, with 12 bases separating them. The CDR3 consists of 12 residues. CDR1 and CDR2 from the germline V gene are MNHEY and SVGEGT. In DNA form, the CDR3 reads TGTGCCAGCAGTACCGGACTTATCGAAGCTTTCTTT. This translates into CASSTGLIEAFF.

V is TRBV6-1 and J is TRBJ2-1, with 8 bases matching TRBD2. Germline V gene sequence: CDR1 MNHNS, CDR2 SASEGT. Germline trimming cut 8 bases from V and 2 bases from J; bases unmatched to any gene: 11. The CDR3 loop spans 16 amino acids. Here the CDR3 DNA reads TGTGCCAGCCTCACAACCCGGGGGGGTCCCTACAATGAGCAGTTCTTC. It encodes CASLTTRGGPYNEQFF.

The V call is TRBV20-1, the J call TRBJ2-1; 9 bases align to TRBD2. V was clipped by 0 bases and J by 5 bases; unmatched bases: 2. This CDR3 has 14 residues. Germline V CDR1 and CDR2: DFQATT, SNEGSKA (reference sequence). CDR3 sequence: CSARDLAGNNEQFF. The DNA of the CDR3 is TGCAGTGCTAGAGATCTAGCGGGAAACAATGAGCAGTTCTTC.

The J gene is TRBJ1-2, the V gene TRBV4-3; D call uncertain. The CDR3 spans 14 residues. V dropped 3 bases and J dropped 6 bases, with 14 bases sitting between them. CDR1 is LGHNA, CDR2 YSLEER, per germline. The CDR3 protein is CASSHDNVPHGYTF. In nucleotides, the CDR3 is TGCGCCAGCAGCCATGATAATGTTCCCCATGGCTACACCTTC.

The V gene is TRBV3-1, the J gene TRBJ2-1; D perhaps matches TRBD1 (5 bases). The CDR3 spans 13 residues. Trimming pared 0 bases from V and 9 bases from J, leaving 9 bases between. Germline CDR1 reads LGHDT; CDR2 reads YNNKEL (reference sequence). The CDR3, as DNA: TGTGCCAGCAGCCAAGAGGCAGGGCGTGAGCAGTTCTTC. This encodes CASSQEAGREQFF.

The chain combines TRBV20-1 with TRBJ1-1; D gene unclear. The germline gives CDR1 DFQATT, CDR2 SNEGSKA (reference sequence). CDR3 length: 13 residues. Trimming left V 6 bases short and J 1 base short, with 12 bases between. The DNA of the CDR3 is TGCAGTGCCCTGACAAATGCGAACACTGAAGCTTTCTTT. Protein product: CSALTNANTEAFF.

The chain uses TRBV6-6 and TRBJ1-2; TRBD1 aligns across 7 bases. The CDR3 is 14 amino acids. With V trimmed by 8 bases and J by 8 bases, 14 bases remained unmatched. Per germline, CDR1 MNHNY and CDR2 SVGAGI (reference sequence). CDR3 in amino acids: CASGPGGQGRGYTF. The CDR3 DNA reads TGTGCCAGCGGCCCAGGGGGGCAGGGTCGAGGCTACACCTTC.

The genes are TRBV20-1 and TRBJ2-3, with D possibly being TRBD1 (5 bases). There are 15 residues in the CDR3. CDR1 is DFQATT and CDR2 is SNEGSKA in the germline V gene (reference sequence). V lost 0 bases, J lost 5 bases, and 15 bases lay in between. This CDR3 is CSARDSGPSGDTQYF. In DNA form, the CDR3 reads TGCAGTGCTAGAGATTCAGGGCCGAGTGGAGATACGCAGTATTTT.

This chain joins TRBV9 and TRBJ2-1; 8 nucleotides line up with TRBD2. The CDR3 spans 16 residues. The junction had 5 bases not matched to a gene; V was cut back by 3 bases and J by 0 bases. Germline V gene lookup returns CDR1 SGDLS and CDR2 YYNGEE. CDR3 nucleotide sequence: TGTGCCAGCAGCGCGTCGGGGACTAGCTCCTACAATGAGCAGTTCTTC. It encodes CASSASGTSSYNEQFF.

This rearrangement joins TRBV7-9 to TRBJ2-2; 9 bases are a match to TRBD1. The CDR3 is 16 amino acids. Germline assignment: CDR1 SEHNR and CDR2 FQNEAQ (reference sequence). J lost 5 bases, V lost 5 bases, and 9 bases had no gene match. The CDR3 region has the DNA TGTGCCAGCAGCCCACAGGGGGCACTAGGAACCGGGGAGCTGTTTTTT. As protein: CASSPQGALGTGELFF.

This rearrangement joins TRBV9 to TRBJ2-7; 7 positions agree with TRBD2. With V trimmed by 1 base and J by 2 bases, 6 bases remained unmatched. CDR3 length: 15 residues. Germline CDR1 is SGDLS and CDR2 is YYNGEE. The CDR3 region has the DNA TGTGCCAGCAGCGTAAGAGCGGGAATGGCCTACGAGCAGTACTTC. The encoded protein is CASSVRAGMAYEQYF.

The genes are TRBV3-1 and TRBJ2-4; D ambiguous. In germline, CDR1 is LGHDT, CDR2 YNNKEL (reference sequence). Trimming stripped 1 base from V and 8 bases from J, with 12 bases between. This CDR3 contains 14 residues. In DNA form, the CDR3 reads TGTGCCAGCAGCCAAGGGAGCAATCTCTACATTCAGTACTTC. It is translated as CASSQGSNLYIQYF.

This chain links TRBV4-1 with TRBJ2-7; D might be TRBD2 (5 bases). The germline gives CDR1 MGHRA, CDR2 YSYEKL. The CDR3 totals 16 residues. V was pared by 0 bases and J by 2 bases, with 14 bases between. The CDR3, as DNA: TGCGCCAGCAGCCAAGATTTGGGAGCGCTTACCTACGAGCAGTACTTC. Protein product: CASSQDLGALTYEQYF.

The chain uses TRBV7-9 and TRBJ1-3, with D maybe TRBD1 (5 bases). This CDR3 is 17 amino acids long. Trimming shortened V by 5 bases and J by 0 bases, and 17 bases separated the two germline ends. CDR1 is SEHNR, CDR2 FQNEAQ, per germline (reference sequence). CDR3 bases: TGTGCCAGCAGCCCCATAGGGACGGCCCGCTCTGGAAACACCATATATTTT. This encodes CASSPIGTARSGNTIYF.

J is TRBJ1-2 and V is TRBV2, with no clear D. The CDR3 contains 12 residues. Trimming took 6 bases from V and 4 from J, leaving 9 bases between them. Germline V gene sequence: CDR1 SNHLY, CDR2 FYNNEI. CDR3: CASSLEVYGYTF. CDR3 bases: TGTGCCAGCAGCCTGGAGGTCTATGGCTACACCTTC. The variable domain in full, completed from reference TRBV2 and TRBJ1-2, reads EPEVTQTPSHQVTQMGQEVILRCVPISNHLYFYWYRQILGQKVEFLVSFYNNEISEKSEIFDDQFSVERPDGSNFTLKIRSTKLEDSAMYFCASSLEVYGYTFGSGTRLTVV.

The chain is built from TRBV7-9 and TRBJ1-2, with 8 bases identical to TRBD1. CDR1 and CDR2 from the germline V gene are SEHNR and FQNEAQ (reference sequence). The CDR3 contains 16 residues. The V gene end was trimmed by 1 base and the J gene end by 6 bases; junction bases not matched to a gene: 10. The CDR3 here is CASSLGEMDRDHGYTF. CDR3 sequence (DNA): TGTGCCAGCAGCTTAGGGGAGATGGACAGGGACCATGGCTACACCTTC.

The chain is built from TRBV20-1 and TRBJ1-2, with D possibly TRBD1 on 6 matching bases. The V gene lost 0 bases and the J gene lost 0 bases, with 11 bases spanning the gap. The CDR3 loop spans 15 amino acids. The germline CDR1 and CDR2 sequences are DFQATT and SNEGSKA (reference sequence). The CDR3, as DNA: TGCAGTGCTAGAGATATGACAGGTTCTAACTATGGCTACACCTTC. Encoded protein: CSARDMTGSNYGYTF.

The chain joins TRBV30 to TRBJ1-6, with D unclear. The V and J ends lost 3 bases and 7 bases respectively, with 7 bases between them. The CDR3 length is 12 residues. Germline V gene sequence: CDR1 GTSNPN, CDR2 SVGIG (reference sequence). The CDR3 nucleotides are TGTGCCTGGAGAGAACCAAATTCACCCCTCCACTTT. Translation gives CAWREPNSPLHF.

J is TRBJ1-1 and V is TRBV20-1; weak D call: TRBD1 (6 bases). The CDR3 spans 15 residues. V was trimmed by 0 bases and J by 1 base, leaving 12 bases between them. CDR1 and CDR2 from the germline V gene are DFQATT and SNEGSKA (reference sequence). CDR3 loop: CSARDLGQPNTEAFF. As DNA, the CDR3 is TGCAGTGCTAGAGATCTCGGACAGCCGAACACTGAAGCTTTCTTT.